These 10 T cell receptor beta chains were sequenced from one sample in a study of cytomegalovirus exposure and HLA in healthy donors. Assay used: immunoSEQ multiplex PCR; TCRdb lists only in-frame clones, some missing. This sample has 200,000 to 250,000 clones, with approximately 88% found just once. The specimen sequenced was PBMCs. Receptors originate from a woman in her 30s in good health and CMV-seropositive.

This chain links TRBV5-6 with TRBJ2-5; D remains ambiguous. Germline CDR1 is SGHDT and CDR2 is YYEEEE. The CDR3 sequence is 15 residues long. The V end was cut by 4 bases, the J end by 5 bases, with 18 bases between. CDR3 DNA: TGTGCCAGCAGCCTTACGGACCGCCTAGGGGAGACCCAGTACTTC. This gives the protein CASSLTDRLGETQYF.

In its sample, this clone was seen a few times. The CDR3 bases are TGTGCCAGCAGCTTAGTGGGGTCGGGCTACACCTTC. Translated, it gives CASSLVGSGYTF. The V gene is TRBV7-8, the J gene TRBJ1-2; no definite D call. The V gene lost 1 base and the J gene lost 8 bases, with 8 bases spanning the gap. The CDR3 loop spans 12 amino acids. Looked up from germline, CDR1 is SGHVS and CDR2 is FQNEAQ.

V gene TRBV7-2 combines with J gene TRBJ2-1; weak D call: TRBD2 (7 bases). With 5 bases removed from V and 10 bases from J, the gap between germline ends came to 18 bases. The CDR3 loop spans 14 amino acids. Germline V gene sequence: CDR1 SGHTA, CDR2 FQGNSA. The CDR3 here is CASSAPLGGAEQFF. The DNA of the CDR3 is TGTGCCAGCAGCGCTCCTTTGGGGGGGGCAGAGCAGTTCTTC.

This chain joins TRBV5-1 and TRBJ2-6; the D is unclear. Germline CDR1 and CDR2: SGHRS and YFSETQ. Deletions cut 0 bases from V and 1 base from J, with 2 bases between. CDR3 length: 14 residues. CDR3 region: CASSLESGANVLTF. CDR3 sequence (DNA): TGCGCCAGCAGCTTGGAATCTGGGGCCAACGTCCTGACTTTC.

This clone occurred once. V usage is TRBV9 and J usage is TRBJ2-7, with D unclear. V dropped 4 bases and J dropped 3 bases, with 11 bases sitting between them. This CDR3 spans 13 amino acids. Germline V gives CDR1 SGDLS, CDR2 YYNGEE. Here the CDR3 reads CASSPRLDYEQYF. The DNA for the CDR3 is TGTGCCAGCAGCCCACGACTGGACTACGAGCAGTACTTC.

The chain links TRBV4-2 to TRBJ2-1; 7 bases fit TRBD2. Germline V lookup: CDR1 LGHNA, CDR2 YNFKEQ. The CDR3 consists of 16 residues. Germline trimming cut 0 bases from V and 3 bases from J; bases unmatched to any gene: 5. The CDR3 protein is CASSQDGTTHYNEQFF. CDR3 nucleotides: TGTGCCAGCAGCCAAGATGGGACTACTCACTACAATGAGCAGTTCTTC.

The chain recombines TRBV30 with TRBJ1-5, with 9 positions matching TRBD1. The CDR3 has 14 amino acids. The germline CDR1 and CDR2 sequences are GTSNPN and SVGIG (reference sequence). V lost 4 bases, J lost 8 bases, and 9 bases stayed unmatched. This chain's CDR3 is CAWTHGQGNKPQHF. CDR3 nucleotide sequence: TGTGCCTGGACCCACGGACAGGGGAATAAGCCCCAGCATTTT.

CDR3 residues: CASSQELDPPSYEQYF. The CDR3 coding sequence is TGCGCCAGCAGCCAAGAACTGGACCCTCCTTCCTACGAGCAGTACTTC. The chain joins TRBV4-1 to TRBJ2-7; no reliable D call. This CDR3 has 16 amino acids. Between the trimmed V and J ends, which lost 0 bases and 1 base, there was a span of 13 bases. Germline assignment: CDR1 MGHRA and CDR2 YSYEKL.

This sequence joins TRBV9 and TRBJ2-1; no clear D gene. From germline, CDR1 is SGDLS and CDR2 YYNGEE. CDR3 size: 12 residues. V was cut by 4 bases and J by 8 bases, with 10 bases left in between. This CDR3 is CASSSRLDEQFF. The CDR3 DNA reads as TGTGCCAGCAGCTCCCGCTTGGATGAGCAGTTCTTC.

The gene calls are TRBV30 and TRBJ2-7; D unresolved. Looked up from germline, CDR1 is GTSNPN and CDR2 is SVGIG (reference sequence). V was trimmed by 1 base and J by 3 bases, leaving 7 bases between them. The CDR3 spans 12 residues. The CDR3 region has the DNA TGTGCCTGGAGTGGGGAACTCTACGAGCAGTACTTC. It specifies CAWSGELYEQYF.